These T cell receptor beta chains were read from a single sample in a study of blood T cell repertoires in COVID-19. Profiling relied on immunoSEQ multiplex PCR, and the TCRdb table lists in-frame clones only, not all of them. Of 250,000 or so clones listed, approximately 80% were seen once; the top ten hold approximately 1.9%. Specimen: peripheral blood. These receptors were obtained from an elderly woman with acute or convalescent COVID-19. The CDR3 runs from the conserved cysteine through the conserved F or W. The D gene is left open where the match is weak. Only part of the rows carry a size: once, few, many, or a class if the clone is expanded.

CDR3 DNA: TGTGCCAGCAGCCTCTGGACAGGGGGCAGTGAGACCCAGTACTTC
CDR3 protein: CASSLWTGGSETQYF
J gene: TRBJ2-5
D gene: TRBD1
clone size: .
V gene: TRBV5-4

CDR3 DNA: TGTGCCAGCAGAGGAGGGCAGGGGGATAGCTCTGGGGCCAACGTCCTGACTTTC
CDR3 protein: CASRGGQGDSSGANVLTF
J gene: TRBJ2-6
D gene: .
clone size: .
V gene: TRBV2

CDR3 DNA: TGCGCCAGCAGCCAGATGGGGACTAGCGTTTACGAGCAGTACTTC
CDR3 protein: CASSQMGTSVYEQYF
J gene: TRBJ2-7
D gene: TRBD2
clone size: .
V gene: TRBV4-3

CDR3 DNA: TGCGCCAGCAGCGCCATTGGACAGTATGGCTACACCTTC
CDR3 protein: CASSAIGQYGYTF
J gene: TRBJ1-2
D gene: .
clone size: .
V gene: TRBV5-1

CDR3 DNA: TGTGCCAGTAGTATAGTTGATCAGCCCGGGAGGCCTGAAGCTTTCTTT
CDR3 protein: CASSIVDQPGRPEAFF
J gene: TRBJ1-1
D gene: .
clone size: few
V gene: TRBV19

CDR3 DNA: TGTGCCAGCTCGCCCGGGACAGGGTGGAACACTGAAGCTTTCTTT
CDR3 protein: CASSPGTGWNTEAFF
J gene: TRBJ1-1
D gene: TRBD1
clone size: once
V gene: TRBV18

CDR3 DNA: TGTGCCAGCAGCGTAGTGGCAGGGCCACACTACGAGCAGTACTTC
CDR3 protein: CASSVVAGPHYEQYF
J gene: TRBJ2-7
D gene: .
clone size: .
V gene: TRBV9

CDR3 DNA: TGTGCCACCAGTGAATTAAGTGGAGTACGGAATCAGCCCCAGCATTTT
CDR3 protein: CATSELSGVRNQPQHF
J gene: TRBJ1-5
D gene: .
clone size: .
V gene: TRBV24-1

CDR3 DNA: TGTGCCAGCAGCCGGGGACTAGCGGGATACAATGAGCAGTTCTTC
CDR3 protein: CASSRGLAGYNEQFF
J gene: TRBJ2-1
D gene: TRBD2
clone size: .
V gene: TRBV3-1/TRBV3-2

CDR3 DNA: TGTGCCAGCAGCTTCAGGGGGCCGAGCAATCAGCCCCAGCATTTT
CDR3 protein: CASSFRGPSNQPQHF
J gene: TRBJ1-5
D gene: TRBD1
clone size: once
V gene: TRBV5-8

CDR3 DNA: TGTGCCAGCAGCCAAGCACACAGGGGGCAGTACAATGAGCAGTTCTTC
CDR3 protein: CASSQAHRGQYNEQFF
J gene: TRBJ2-1
D gene: TRBD1
clone size: .
V gene: TRBV4-2

CDR3 DNA: TGTGCCAGCAGCCAGGGACAGGGAAACGGGGAGCTGTTTTTT
CDR3 protein: CASSQGQGNGELFF
J gene: TRBJ2-2
D gene: TRBD1
clone size: .
V gene: TRBV3-1/TRBV3-2

CDR3 DNA: TGCGCCAGCAGCAAATCGGACGGGAGCGAGCAGTACTTC
CDR3 protein: CASSKSDGSEQYF
J gene: TRBJ2-7
D gene: .
clone size: .
V gene: TRBV5-1

CDR3 DNA: TGTGCCAGCAGTTTGGCGGACACCTCCCTCTCCGAGCAGTACTTC
CDR3 protein: CASSLADTSLSEQYF
J gene: TRBJ2-7
D gene: .
clone size: .
V gene: TRBV28

CDR3 DNA: TGTGCCAGCAGTCCCGGGGGGGCCATTTACGAGCAGTACTTC
CDR3 protein: CASSPGGAIYEQYF
J gene: TRBJ2-7
D gene: TRBD2
clone size: .
V gene: TRBV28

CDR3 DNA: TGTGCCAGCAGCTTAGTCACTGGCTCTGGAAACACCATATATTTT
CDR3 protein: CASSLVTGSGNTIYF
J gene: TRBJ1-3
D gene: .
clone size: .
V gene: TRBV11-2

CDR3 DNA: TGTGCCAGCAGCTTAGCCCCCCTTAGGGGTGCCTACAATGAGCAGTTCTTC
CDR3 protein: CASSLAPLRGAYNEQFF
J gene: TRBJ2-1
D gene: .
clone size: .
V gene: TRBV7-2

CDR3 DNA: TGCGCCAGCAGCTCCGGGACAGGGAGGAATCAGCCCCAGCATTTT
CDR3 protein: CASSSGTGRNQPQHF
J gene: TRBJ1-5
D gene: TRBD1
clone size: .
V gene: TRBV5-1

CDR3 DNA: TGTGCCAGCAGTTACACAAACAAGCTGGCGGGGGGGTACCAAGAGACCCAGTACTTC
CDR3 protein: CASSYTNKLAGGYQETQYF
J gene: TRBJ2-5
D gene: TRBD2
clone size: .
V gene: TRBV6-2/TRBV6-3

CDR3 DNA: TGTGCCAGCAGTTACCGGGGTCTTCCCCGGGGGCAGTTCTTC
CDR3 protein: CASSYRGLPRGQFF
J gene: TRBJ2-1
D gene: .
clone size: .
V gene: TRBV6-2/TRBV6-3